This paragraph covers one TCR beta chain sequence. Looked up from germline, CDR1 is SNHLY and CDR2 is FYNNEI. The CDR3 spans 13 residues. V was pared by 2 bases and J by 7 bases, with 9 bases between. The investigators collected lesional scalp punch biopsies and peripheral blood from alopecia areata patients. The data originate from a study of CD8+ T cells in alopecia areata. After isolation, RNA underwent reverse transcription to generate cDNA as the sequencing template. This table comes from immunoSEQ multiplex PCR, and its TCRdb copy is limited to in-frame clones, with some not included. Of some 180,000 clones in the sample, roughly 60% were seen once.

The input for sequencing was CD4+ T cells sorted from blood, taken at week 0. The clonotype was recovered from a human donor with alopecia areata. The chain is built from TRBV2 and TRBJ2-1; no clear D. The CDR3 region is CASSERSTNEQFF. As DNA, the CDR3 is TGTGCCAGCAGTGAACGGTCAACAAATGAGCAGTTCTTC.